This T cell receptor beta chain was sequenced for a study of radiotherapy plus CTLA-4 blockade in lung cancer. Across the study: Disease control reached more than 25%, with objective responses in 15% to 20%.

Details on this clone: Its specificity is not known.

Sequencing was performed with immunoSEQ multiplex PCR; in TCRdb, only in-frame clones are kept and a portion is missing. The repertoire has approximately 98,000 clones, approximately 85% of them found once; the top ten carry 3.4%. The study treated chemo-refractory metastatic non-small-cell lung cancer patients with focal radiation plus ipilimumab CTLA-4 blockade. Study conclusions and caveats: In blood, early T cell clone dynamics reportedly predicted response best, together with interferon-beta. Blood-borne expansion of tumor-derived TCR clones followed radiotherapy plus ipilimumab.

The material was peripheral blood, obtained from a patient treated with radiotherapy plus ipilimumab. The sequence was collected from a human donor with non-small cell lung cancer who had a partial response to radiotherapy plus ipilimumab.

CDR3 nucleotides: TGTGCCACCAGCAGAGATTTAACAGGTGCCAATGAAAAACTGTTTTTT. It codes for CATSRDLTGANEKLFF. The rearrangement joins TRBV15 to TRBJ1-4; D possibly corresponds to TRBD1 (5 bases). The CDR3 has 16 residues. Germline V gene sequence: CDR1 LNHNV, CDR2 YYDKDF (reference sequence). V lost 0 bases, J lost 5 bases, and 13 bases lay in between.